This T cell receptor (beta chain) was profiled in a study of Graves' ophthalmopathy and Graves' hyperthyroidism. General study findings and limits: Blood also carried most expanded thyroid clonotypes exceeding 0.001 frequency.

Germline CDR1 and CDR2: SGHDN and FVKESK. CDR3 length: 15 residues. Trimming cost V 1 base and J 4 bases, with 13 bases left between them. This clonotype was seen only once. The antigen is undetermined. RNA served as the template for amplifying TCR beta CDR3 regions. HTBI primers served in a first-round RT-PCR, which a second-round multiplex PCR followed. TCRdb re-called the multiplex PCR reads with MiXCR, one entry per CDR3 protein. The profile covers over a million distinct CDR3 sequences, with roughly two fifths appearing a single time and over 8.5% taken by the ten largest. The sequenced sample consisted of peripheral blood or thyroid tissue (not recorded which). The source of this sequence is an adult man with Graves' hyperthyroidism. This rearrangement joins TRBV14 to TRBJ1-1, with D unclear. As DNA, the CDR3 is TGTGCCAGCAGCCAAGGCGTGAGGTTGAGCACTGAAGCTTTCTTT. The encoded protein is CASSQGVRLSTEAFF.